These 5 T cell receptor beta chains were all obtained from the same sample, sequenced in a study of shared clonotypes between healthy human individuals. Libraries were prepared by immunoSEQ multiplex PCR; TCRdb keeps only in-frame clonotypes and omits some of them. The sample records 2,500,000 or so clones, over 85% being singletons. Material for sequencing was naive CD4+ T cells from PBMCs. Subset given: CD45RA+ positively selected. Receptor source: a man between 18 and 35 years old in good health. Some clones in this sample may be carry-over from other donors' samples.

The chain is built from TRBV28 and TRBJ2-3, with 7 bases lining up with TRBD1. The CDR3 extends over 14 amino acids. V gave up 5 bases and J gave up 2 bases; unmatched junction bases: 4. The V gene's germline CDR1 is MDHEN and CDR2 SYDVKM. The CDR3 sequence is CASSATGTTDTQYF. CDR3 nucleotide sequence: TGTGCCAGCAGTGCGACAGGGACCACAGATACGCAGTATTTT.

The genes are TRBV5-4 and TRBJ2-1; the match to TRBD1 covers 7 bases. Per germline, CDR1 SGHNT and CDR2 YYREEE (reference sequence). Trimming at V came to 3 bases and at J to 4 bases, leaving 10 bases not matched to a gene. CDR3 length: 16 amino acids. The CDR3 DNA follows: TGTGCCAGCAGCTCCCACCGGGACAGCCAGTACAATGAGCAGTTCTTC. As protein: CASSSHRDSQYNEQFF.

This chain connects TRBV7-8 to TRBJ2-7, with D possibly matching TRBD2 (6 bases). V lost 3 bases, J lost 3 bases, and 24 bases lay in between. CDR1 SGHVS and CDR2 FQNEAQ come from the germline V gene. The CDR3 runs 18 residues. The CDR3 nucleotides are TGTGCCAGCAGCTTGGGAAGTGGTGGAGGGCCCGGGATCTACGAGCAGTACTTC. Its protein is CASSLGSGGGPGIYEQYF.

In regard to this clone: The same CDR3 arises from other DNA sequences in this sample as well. CDR3 amino acids: CASSLLGLASDTQYF. The CDR3 nucleotides are TGCGCCAGCAGCTTGCTTGGACTAGCTAGTGATACGCAGTATTTT. The J gene is TRBJ2-3, the V gene TRBV5-1; 8 nucleotides match TRBD2. The length of the CDR3 is 15 residues. V lost 1 base, J lost 6 bases, and 7 bases stayed unmatched. CDR1 SGHRS and CDR2 YFSETQ come from the germline V gene.

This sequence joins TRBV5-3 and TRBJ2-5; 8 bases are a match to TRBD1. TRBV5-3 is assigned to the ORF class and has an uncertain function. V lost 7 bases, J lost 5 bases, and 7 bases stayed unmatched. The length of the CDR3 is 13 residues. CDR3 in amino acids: CARPQGAGETQYF. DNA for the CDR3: TGTGCCAGACCCCAGGGGGCCGGGGAGACCCAGTACTTC.